This TCR beta chain was observed in a study of T cells after somatic rescue of genetic block. The assay was immunoSEQ multiplex PCR, and TCRdb's table has in-frame clones only and misses some. The sample consists of around 8,100 clones, around 81% of them appearing once. CDR1 KGHSH and CDR2 LQKENI come from the germline V gene. The CDR3 is 15 amino acids. J lost 6 bases, V lost 3 bases, and 5 bases had no gene match. This clone occurred a few times. The clonotype originates from a boy younger than 18. Source material: peripheral blood mononuclear cells (PBMCs). This sequence joins TRBV18 and TRBJ2-2; 9 bases line up with TRBD1. CDR3 nucleotides: TGTGCCAGCTCACCGGGGACAGGGTACGCCGGGGAGCTGTTTTTT. This gives the protein CASSPGTGYAGELFF.